These T cell receptor beta chains were read from a single sample in a study of regulatory T cells in long-lasting Graves disease. TCRdb fed the multiplex PCR reads into MiXCR, producing one record per CDR3 protein. The sample has about 660,000 distinct CDR3 sequences, about 32% seen once; the top ten hold under 55%. Sequencing used peripheral blood mononuclear cells (PBMCs), obtained when the disease was refractory, from a patient treated with antithyroid drugs. These receptors originate from a female donor with Graves disease. CDR3s include the opening cysteine and the closing phenylalanine or tryptophan. A D gene is named only where the DNA matches it firmly. The listing skips clone size in some rows; elsewhere it reads once, few, many or a size class.

clone size: .; J gene: TRBJ1-1; D gene: .; V gene: TRBV12-5; CDR3 protein: CASGKGQIRAEAFF; CDR3 DNA: TGTGCTAGTGGTAAAGGACAGATTAGAGCTGAAGCTTTCTTT
clone size: few; J gene: TRBJ1-3; D gene: TRBD1; V gene: TRBV9; CDR3 protein: CASSVGLGQGSGNTIYF; CDR3 DNA: TGTGCCAGCAGCGTAGGTCTCGGACAGGGTTCAGGAAACACCATATATTTT
clone size: many; J gene: TRBJ1-2; D gene: .; V gene: TRBV28; CDR3 protein: CASSLRDYGYTF; CDR3 DNA: TGTGCCAGCAGTTTAAGGGACTATGGCTACACCTTC
clone size: many; J gene: TRBJ2-2; D gene: .; V gene: TRBV5-1; CDR3 protein: CASSLAGGTNTGELFF; CDR3 DNA: TGTGCCAGCAGCTTAGCAGGGGGGACGAACACCGGGGAGCTGTTTTTT
clone size: .; J gene: TRBJ2-7; D gene: TRBD2; V gene: TRBV5-1; CDR3 protein: CASSLAARAGLAGKIYEQYF; CDR3 DNA: TGCGCCAGCAGCTTGGCGGCGCGGGCTGGACTAGCGGGAAAGATATACGAGCAGTACTTC
clone size: .; J gene: TRBJ1-1; D gene: .; V gene: TRBV12-3/TRBV12-4; CDR3 protein: CASTVRRMTEAFF; CDR3 DNA: TGTGCCAGCACCGTCAGGAGGATGACTGAAGCTTTCTTT
clone size: many; J gene: TRBJ1-5; D gene: .; V gene: TRBV2; CDR3 protein: CASSEAGTRGYQPQHF; CDR3 DNA: TGTGCCAGCAGTGAAGCAGGGACCAGAGGGTATCAGCCCCAGCATTTT
clone size: .; J gene: TRBJ2-7; D gene: .; V gene: TRBV9; CDR3 protein: CASSPRGFEQYF; CDR3 DNA: TGTGCCAGCAGCCCAAGGGGCTTTGAGCAGTACTTC
clone size: many; J gene: TRBJ1-1; D gene: .; V gene: TRBV11-2; CDR3 protein: CASSLSPGVEAFF; CDR3 DNA: TGTGCCAGCAGCCTTTCCCCGGGGGTTGAAGCTTTCTTT
clone size: few; J gene: TRBJ2-2; D gene: .; V gene: TRBV11-2; CDR3 protein: CASSPTRDGELFF; CDR3 DNA: TGTGCCAGCAGCCCCACCCGGGACGGGGAGCTGTTTTTT